The 29 T cell receptor beta chains below were found in one sample sequenced in a study of human T cells and chemical hapten exposure. In TCRdb, the RACE reads were re-called with MiXCR into one record per CDR3 protein. The profile covers tens of thousands of distinct CDR3 sequences, with about 9.6% appearing a single time and more than 10% taken by the ten largest. Time point described: patch test 1, 2 weeks after DPC sensitization. Specified treatment: therapeutic diphenylcyclopropenone sensitization with weekly scalp DPC. Sample: whole blood, taken in connection with sensitization to the hapten diphenylcyclopropenone (DPC). The receptors originated from a woman in her forties with alopecia areata. Some clones in this sample may be carry-over from other donors' samples.

This clonotype has ten or more counts. This chain joins TRBV6-4 and TRBJ2-6; the D is unclear. Germline CDR1 MRHNA, CDR2 SNTAGT. Trimming stripped 0 bases from V and 0 bases from J, with 3 bases between. The CDR3 consists of 15 residues. The CDR3 DNA reads TGTGCCAGCAGTGACTCGAGCTCTGGGGCCAACGTCCTGACTTTC. It specifies CASSDSSSGANVLTF.

J is TRBJ2-5 and V is TRBV3-1; D is uncertain. The germline V gene encodes CDR1 LGHDT and CDR2 YNNKEL (reference sequence). The CDR3 extends over 13 amino acids. V was pared by 1 base and J by 2 bases, with 5 bases between. The CDR3 protein is CASSQASQETQYF. The CDR3, as DNA: TGTGCCAGCAGCCAAGCCAGTCAAGAGACCCAGTACTTC.

In its sample, this clonotype was seen many times. CDR3 in DNA: TGTGCCAGCAGCCAACCCGGGGTGCCAGCCTACAATGAGCAGTTCTTC. This sequence encodes CASSQPGVPAYNEQFF. The J gene is TRBJ2-1, the V gene TRBV14; maybe TRBD2 (5 bases). The CDR3 is made up of 16 amino acids. The V gene's germline CDR1 is SGHDN and CDR2 FVKESK. V lost 2 bases to trimming and J lost 2 bases, with 13 bases between them.

There are many counts of this clonotype. The rearrangement uses TRBV11-2 and TRBJ2-3, with TRBD2 as a possible D gene (7 bases). The germline V gene has CDR1 SGHAT and CDR2 FQNNGV. This CDR3 comprises 15 residues. Trimming pared 0 bases from V and 4 bases from J, leaving 11 bases between. The CDR3 coding sequence is TGTGCCAGCAGCTTAGATCTGGGGGGGCCAGATACGCAGTATTTT. This sequence encodes CASSLDLGGPDTQYF. The full variable domain, with the rest looked up from reference TRBV11-2 and TRBJ2-3, is EAGVAQSPRYKIIEKRQSVAFWCNPISGHATLYWYQQILGQGPKLLIQFQNNGVVDDSQLPKDRFSAERLKGVDSTLKIQPAKLEDSAVYLCASSLDLGGPDTQYFGPGTRLTVL.

This chain connects TRBV5-6 to TRBJ2-5; D may correspond to TRBD1 or TRBD2 (5 bases each). The CDR3 consists of 14 residues. The germline V gene has CDR1 SGHDT and CDR2 YYEEEE. Between the trimmed V and J ends, which lost 0 bases and 7 bases, there was a span of 13 bases. This chain's CDR3 is CASSLVGTPGTQYF. The CDR3 nucleotides read TGTGCCAGCAGCTTGGTGGGGACCCCAGGGACCCAGTACTTC.

This chain connects TRBV18 to TRBJ2-2; D may be TRBD2 (6 bases). In germline, CDR1 is KGHSH, CDR2 LQKENI. CDR3 length: 11 amino acids. V was shortened by 8 bases and J by 6 bases, with 7 bases between the two germline ends. In DNA, the CDR3 is TGTGCCAGCCGCGGGGCCGGGGAGCTGTTTTTT. Protein product: CASRGAGELFF.

Notes on this clonotype: A read error may explain this, as a much larger clone is one base away. The chain uses TRBV5-5 and TRBJ1-6; TRBD1 is a possible D gene (5 bases). This CDR3 comprises 18 residues. Germline CDR1 is SGHKS and CDR2 is YYEKEE (reference sequence). The CDR3 region has the DNA TGTGTCAGCAGCTTGGATCCCTTGGAAACAGGCTATAATTCACCCCTCCACTTT. Protein product: CVSSLDPLETGYNSPLHF.

At least ten counts were recorded for this clonotype. The rearrangement uses TRBV28 and TRBJ1-1; D perhaps matches TRBD1 (5 bases). The CDR3 spans 14 residues. CDR1 and CDR2 from the germline V gene are MDHEN and SYDVKM. V lost 6 bases to trimming and J lost 0 bases, with 11 bases between them. CDR3 sequence: CASRKGRMNTEAFF. The DNA of the CDR3 is TGTGCCAGCAGGAAGGGACGGATGAACACTGAAGCTTTCTTT. Complete variable domain (other parts from reference TRBV28 and TRBJ1-1): DVKVTQSSRYLVKRTGEKVFLECVQDMDHENMFWYRQDPGLGLRLIYFSYDVKMKEKGDIPEGYSVSREKKERFSLILESASTNQTSMYLCASRKGRMNTEAFFGQGTRLTVV.

Many counts were recorded for this clonotype. The V gene is TRBV19, the J gene TRBJ1-2; D is possibly TRBD1 (6 bases). CDR1 and CDR2 from the germline V gene are LNHDA and SQIVND (reference sequence). V was cut by 6 bases and J by 6 bases, with 11 bases left in between. The CDR3 runs to 12 residues. In DNA form, the CDR3 reads TGTGCCAGTAGCCCAGGGGAACATGGCTACACCTTC. Its translation is CASSPGEHGYTF.

A note on this clonotype: This may arise from a read error, as a much more abundant clone is one base away. The rearrangement uses TRBV29-1 and TRBJ1-1; D ambiguous. The V end lost 5 bases, the J end lost 3 bases, and 16 bases lay between the germline ends. The CDR3 extends over 14 amino acids. Germline CDR1 and CDR2: SQVTM and ANQGSEA. CDR3 DNA sequence: TGCAGCGTTCGAGGGTGTGGGGAGCACACTGAAGCTTTCTTT. Protein sequence: CSVRGCGEHTEAFF. Based on the CDR3 plus reference TRBV29-1 and TRBJ1-1, the full variable domain is SAVISQKPSRDICQRGTSLTIQCQVDSQVTMMFWYRQQPGQSLTLIATANQGSEATYESGFVIDKFPISRPNLTFSTLTVSNMSPEDSSIYLCSVRGCGEHTEAFFGQGTRLTVV.

This clonotype was detected many times. V gene TRBV29-1 combines with J gene TRBJ1-1, with 9 bases identical to TRBD1. The length of the CDR3 is 12 residues. The trim removed 4 bases at V and 5 bases at J, leaving 2 bases unmatched. Germline CDR1 reads SQVTM; CDR2 reads ANQGSEA. The DNA for the CDR3 is TGCAGCGTTGGGACAGGGGAGACTGAAGCTTTCTTT. Translating it yields CSVGTGETEAFF. Full variable domain (outside the CDR3, taken from reference TRBV29-1 and TRBJ1-1): SAVISQKPSRDICQRGTSLTIQCQVDSQVTMMFWYRQQPGQSLTLIATANQGSEATYESGFVIDKFPISRPNLTFSTLTVSNMSPEDSSIYLCSVGTGETEAFFGQGTRLTVV.

This chain uses TRBV20-1 with TRBJ1-5; 11 bases are shared with TRBD1. CDR1 and CDR2 (germline): DFQATT, SNEGSKA (reference sequence). The CDR3 is 15 amino acids. The junction had 5 bases not matched to a gene; V was cut back by 1 base and J by 6 bases. The CDR3 sequence: CSARGTGGSGQPQHF. As DNA, the CDR3 is TGCAGTGCTAGAGGGACAGGGGGCTCGGGTCAGCCCCAGCATTTT.

This clonotype is a singleton in its sample. In nucleotides, the CDR3 is TGTGCCAGTAGTATCGGGGGACAGGGGTATGGCTACACCTTC. Translated, it gives CASSIGGQGYGYTF. The gene calls are TRBV19 and TRBJ1-2; TRBD1 matches at 10 bases. V trimming: 3 bases; J trimming: 5 bases; junction bases outside the gene matches: 3. Germline lookup yields CDR1 LNHDA and CDR2 SQIVND (reference sequence). The CDR3 is made up of 14 amino acids.

This clonotype has a count of ten or more. This chain links TRBV12-3 or TRBV12-4 with TRBJ2-1; the match to TRBD2 covers 10 bases. Trimming at V came to 6 bases and at J to 4 bases, leaving 6 bases not matched to a gene. The length of the CDR3 is 15 residues. The CDR3 here is CASSRSGGKYNEQFF. Here the CDR3 DNA reads TGTGCCAGCAGCCGTAGCGGGGGGAAGTACAATGAGCAGTTCTTC.

This clonotype was found a few times. J is TRBJ2-1 and V is TRBV7-2; TRBD1 matches at 7 bases. The CDR3 consists of 14 residues. CDR1 SGHTA and CDR2 FQGNSA come from the germline V gene. V shed 1 base and J 7 bases; nucleotides not matched to a gene: 4. CDR3 sequence: CASSLGQGKNEQFF. CDR3 in DNA: TGTGCCAGCAGCTTAGGACAGGGTAAAAATGAGCAGTTCTTC.

This clonotype showed up many times. The rearrangement joins TRBV19 to TRBJ1-5; no reliable D call. Germline values: CDR1 LNHDA, CDR2 SQIVND (reference sequence). Trimming cost V 1 base and J 4 bases, with 5 bases left between them. The CDR3 is 13 amino acids. CDR3: CASSIGENQPQHF. DNA for the CDR3: TGTGCCAGTAGTATAGGGGAGAATCAGCCCCAGCATTTT.

This clonotype was observed many times. The genes are TRBV2 and TRBJ2-7; 9 nucleotides line up with TRBD1. Germline V gives CDR1 SNHLY, CDR2 FYNNEI. The CDR3 is 14 residues long. V was clipped by 5 bases and J by 5 bases; unmatched bases: 7. CDR3 loop: CASSPRDRAHEQYF. CDR3 sequence (DNA): TGTGCCAGCAGTCCCCGGGACAGGGCCCACGAGCAGTACTTC.

This clonotype was detected ten times or more. This chain joins TRBV12-5 and TRBJ2-2; no clear D gene. The V gene's germline CDR1 is LGHNT and CDR2 FRNRAP. CDR3 size: 12 residues. With 6 bases removed from V and 0 bases from J, the gap between germline ends came to 2 bases. CDR3 residues: CASGTNTGELFF. The CDR3 DNA reads as TGTGCTAGTGGGACGAACACCGGGGAGCTGTTTTTT.

This clonotype has ten or more counts. The gene calls are TRBV11-2 and TRBJ1-4, with D perhaps TRBD1 (5 bases). V lost 6 bases, J lost 0 bases, and 14 bases lay in between. Looked up from germline, CDR1 is SGHAT and CDR2 is FQNNGV. The CDR3 extends over 16 amino acids. The chain's CDR3 is CASSSGWGPTNEKLFF. The CDR3 DNA reads as TGTGCCAGCAGTTCCGGCTGGGGACCAACTAATGAAAAACTGTTTTTT.

The gene calls are TRBV20-1 and TRBJ2-2; 10 positions match TRBD1. Germline V lookup: CDR1 DFQATT, CDR2 SNEGSKA (reference sequence). With 5 bases clipped from V and 4 bases from J, the junction kept 7 bases outside the gene matches. The CDR3 covers 15 residues. The DNA of the CDR3 is TGCAGTGCTGGGACCGGGACAGGGGTCACCGGGGAGCTGTTTTTT. This encodes CSAGTGTGVTGELFF.

This clonotype appeared many times. The DNA for the CDR3 is TGTGCCATCAGTCGGCACATTGGCACCGGGGAGCTGTTTTTT. Translation gives CAISRHIGTGELFF. The chain combines TRBV10-3 with TRBJ2-2, with D unclear. Trimming left V 5 bases short and J 4 bases short, with 11 bases between. Germline V gives CDR1 ENHRY, CDR2 SYGVKD. This CDR3 is 14 amino acids long.

This clonotype was seen a few times. The chain combines TRBV7-6 with TRBJ2-3; D gene ambiguous. V was trimmed by 0 bases and J by 5 bases, leaving 6 bases between them. The CDR3 has 13 amino acids. The germline CDR1 and CDR2 sequences are SGHVS and FNYEAQ. This CDR3 reads CASSLAPGDTQYF. In DNA, the CDR3 is TGTGCCAGCAGCTTAGCGCCGGGAGATACGCAGTATTTT.

In its sample, this clonotype was seen once. At one of its ends the junction is not consistent with the germline gene, which may arise from a read error. The J gene is TRBJ1-5, the V gene TRBV2; TRBD1 might be the D (6 bases). CDR3 length: 15 amino acids. Germline CDR1 and CDR2: SNHLY and FYNNEI. CDR3 sequence (DNA): TGTACCAGCAGGAGAGAGGGACAAGTGAATCAGCCCCAGCATTTT. This codes for CTSRREGQVNQPQHF.

This clonotype was observed many times. V is TRBV27 and J is TRBJ2-1; perhaps TRBD1 as D (5 bases). Germline V gene lookup returns CDR1 MNHEY and CDR2 SMNVEV (reference sequence). Trimming cost V 5 bases and J 6 bases, with 20 bases left between them. The CDR3 is 16 residues long. The CDR3 region is CASSAPGATIINEQFF. The CDR3 DNA reads as TGTGCCAGCAGTGCCCCTGGGGCAACCATAATCAATGAGCAGTTCTTC.

This clonotype was seen ten or more times. The chain combines TRBV19 with TRBJ2-5, with D unresolved. The V gene lost 5 bases and the J gene lost 5 bases, with 12 bases spanning the gap. The CDR3 is 13 residues long. The germline V gene encodes CDR1 LNHDA and CDR2 SQIVND (reference sequence). CDR3 sequence (DNA): TGTGCCAGTAGTGGGTCCCGGCAGGAGACCCAGTACTTC. Its protein is CASSGSRQETQYF.

This clonotype appeared a few times. The V gene is TRBV7-6, the J gene TRBJ2-3; D is unclear. The V end was cut by 5 bases, the J end by 0 bases, with 21 bases between. Germline V gene lookup returns CDR1 SGHVS and CDR2 FNYEAQ. The CDR3 has 18 residues. CDR3 nucleotide sequence: TGTGCCAGCAGCCATCCAGTACCGCGCAAAACTAGCACAGATACGCAGTATTTT. Translated, it gives CASSHPVPRKTSTDTQYF.

This clonotype came up a few times. CDR3 protein: CASSLTSADSGANVLTF. In DNA form, the CDR3 reads TGTGCCAGCAGCCTTACGTCGGCGGACTCTGGGGCCAACGTCCTGACTTTC. The rearrangement uses TRBV7-2 and TRBJ2-6; no clear D. This CDR3 comprises 17 residues. CDR1 is SGHTA and CDR2 is FQGNSA in the germline V gene. V was clipped by 5 bases and J by 0 bases, with 14 bases between them.

This clonotype has more than one count but fewer than ten. The chain combines TRBV14 with TRBJ1-1; D remains unclear. With 4 bases removed from V and 1 base from J, the gap between germline ends came to 10 bases. CDR3 length equals 14 residues. Germline-derived CDR1 and CDR2 are SGHDN and FVKESK. The CDR3 here is CASSPYAGNTEAFF. CDR3 bases: TGTGCCAGCAGCCCCTACGCAGGGAACACTGAAGCTTTCTTT.

This clonotype was found once. A much larger clone differs from this one at a single base, so this may be a read error. V usage is TRBV6-1 and J usage is TRBJ2-1; TRBD2 matches 7 bases. Germline CDR1 and CDR2: MNHNS and SASEGT. This CDR3 region has 14 residues. V gave up 2 bases and J gave up 11 bases; unmatched junction bases: 9. For the CDR3, the DNA is TGTGCCAGCAGTGAAAAAAGCGGGGAAACGAAGCAGTTCTTC. This encodes CASSEKSGETKQFF.